The sequence of this T cell receptor (beta chain) was determined in a study of cytomegalovirus exposure and HLA in healthy donors. Study information: The 100 million to 120 million unique TCR beta sequences, from about 170 million T cells, were found by an earlier analysis. Ancestry clustering placed about 86% of over 300 genotyped donors in the Caucasian-associated cluster. Points from the study as a whole: Earlier findings revealed that most TCR beta V segments proved productive either about 87% or about 30% of the time. The study recorded 150 to 200 TCR beta chains that were cytomegalovirus-associated.

Primers for the PCR totalled 60 Vbeta and 13 Jbeta. Some clones are missing from TCRdb's copy, which holds only in-frame ones; the method was immunoSEQ multiplex PCR. The data show approximately 190,000 clones, more than 75% seen once. CDR1 and CDR2 (germline): SGHTA, FQGTGA. CDR3 length: 15 amino acids. J was trimmed by 6 bases and V by 5 bases; bases with no gene match: 12. This clone has just a few counts. Its antigen is still unknown. This chain uses TRBV7-3 with TRBJ1-1; TRBD1 agrees at 7 bases. This TCR was recovered from a woman aged 45-65 years in good health and CMV-seropositive. Input material: PBMCs. The CDR3 protein is CASSANQGEIAEAFF. The CDR3 DNA reads TGTGCCAGCAGCGCAAATCAGGGGGAAATCGCTGAAGCTTTCTTT. Drawing the rest from reference TRBV7-3 and TRBJ1-1, the complete variable domain is GAGVSQTPSNKVTEKGKYVELRCDPISGHTALYWYRQSLGQGPEFLIYFQGTGAADDSGLPNDRFFAVRPEGSVSTLKIQRTERGDSAVYLCASSANQGEIAEAFFGQGTRLTVV.